One and the same sample provided the 27 T cell receptor beta chains below, sequenced in a study of T cells after yellow fever vaccination. TCRdb re-called the 5' RACE reads through MiXCR, storing one row per CDR3 protein. Of a few hundred thousand distinct CDR3 sequences listed, about 10% are singletons. The material was CD4+ T cells sorted from PBMCs, obtained 5 days after the yellow fever booster vaccination. The origin of the receptors is a man between 18 and 29 years old who received the YFV17D yellow fever vaccine.

This clonotype was counted a few times. CDR3 protein: CSVSETGLLQPQHF. The CDR3 DNA is TGCAGCGTTTCTGAGACAGGGCTTCTCCAGCCCCAGCATTTT. This chain joins TRBV29-1 and TRBJ1-5; 7 bases match TRBD1. V dropped 5 bases and J dropped 7; count of bases not matched to a gene: 11. The CDR3 contains 14 residues. Germline V gives CDR1 SQVTM, CDR2 ANQGSEA.

The chain has TRBV4-2 and TRBJ1-2; 10 bases agree with TRBD1. Germline V CDR1 and CDR2: LGHNA, YNFKEQ. The ends lost 3 bases at V and 4 bases at J; junction bases unmatched: 8. This CDR3 region has 16 residues. For the CDR3, the DNA is TGTGCCAGCAGCCATCCTCGGACAGGGGGTTTCTATGGCTACACCTTC. Amino acid sequence: CASSHPRTGGFYGYTF.

In this sample, this clonotype turned up a few times. The chain uses TRBV3-1 and TRBJ1-1; D call uncertain. CDR3 size: 12 residues. In germline, CDR1 is LGHDT, CDR2 YNNKEL (reference sequence). Trimming cost V 2 bases and J 8 bases, with 9 bases left between them. CDR3 in DNA: TGTGCCAGCAGCCAAAGTGTGACGGAAGCTTTCTTT. The encoded protein is CASSQSVTEAFF.

This clonotype has ten or more counts. The chain couples TRBV5-1 to TRBJ1-6; D is perhaps TRBD1 (5 bases). The V end was cut by 1 base, the J end by 9 bases, with 17 bases between. Germline CDR1 and CDR2: SGHRS and YFSETQ. CDR3 length: 16 amino acids. CDR3 DNA: TGCGCCAGCAGCTTGAATTACGCAGGGCCGAGTTCACCCCTCCACTTT. Protein sequence: CASSLNYAGPSSPLHF.

This clonotype was seen more than once but under ten times. V gene TRBV6-7 combines with J gene TRBJ2-5, with D unresolved. TRBV6-7 is filed as an ORF, its function uncertain. This CDR3 is 16 amino acids long. Trimming removed 2 bases from V and 5 bases from J, with 18 bases in between. The CDR3 bases are TGTGCCAGCAGTTACACCTCCAAGGCCCTCCGGGAGACCCAGTACTTC. Its translation: CASSYTSKALRETQYF.

This sequence joins TRBV7-3 and TRBJ1-1; tentative D call: TRBD1 (5 bases). This CDR3 region has 13 residues. Germline loops: CDR1 SGHTA, CDR2 FQGTGA. Trimming took off 5 bases at V and 3 bases at J, with 10 bases between the two ends. The CDR3 nucleotides read TGTGCCAGCAGCCCTGGGACGGACACTGAAGCTTTCTTT. Its protein product is CASSPGTDTEAFF.

The chain employs TRBV20-1 and TRBJ1-6, with 7 bases lining up with TRBD1. The CDR3 sequence is 14 residues long. Trimming cost V 6 bases and J 8 bases; bases outside gene matches: 10. The germline V gene encodes CDR1 DFQATT and CDR2 SNEGSKA (reference sequence). The CDR3 DNA reads TGCAGTGCACTCTCCGGGACAGAGGATTCACCCCTCCACTTT. This translates into CSALSGTEDSPLHF.

This chain uses TRBV7-2 with TRBJ1-2; D gene ambiguous. V was clipped by 5 bases and J by 8 bases, with 9 bases between them. CDR1 and CDR2 (germline): SGHTA, FQGNSA. This CDR3 has 11 amino acids. The CDR3 sequence is CASSPSVGYTF. The CDR3 bases are TGTGCCAGCAGCCCATCGGTGGGCTACACCTTC.

The chain couples TRBV4-1 to TRBJ1-4, with D perhaps matching TRBD1 (5 bases). Per the germline V gene, CDR1 is MGHRA and CDR2 is YSYEKL. Trimming took 8 bases from V and 0 from J, leaving 13 bases between them. This CDR3 region has 15 residues. CDR3 amino acids: CASGSTGSTNEKLFF. CDR3 nucleotide sequence: TGCGCCAGCGGGTCTACAGGTTCAACTAATGAAAAACTGTTTTTT.

The gene calls are TRBV2 and TRBJ2-5; 10 positions match TRBD2. This CDR3 is built from 15 residues. With 2 bases clipped from V and 5 bases from J, the junction kept 5 bases outside the gene matches. Germline V gene sequence: CDR1 SNHLY, CDR2 FYNNEI. CDR3 DNA sequence: TGTGCCAGCAGTGAACAGCGGGGGGGCGGGGAGACCCAGTACTTC. It is translated as CASSEQRGGGETQYF.

The chain links TRBV18 to TRBJ1-1, with D maybe TRBD1 (6 bases). Looked up from germline, CDR1 is KGHSH and CDR2 is LQKENI. This CDR3 has 16 residues. V gave up 0 bases and J gave up 5 bases, with 16 bases separating them. The CDR3 is CASSPPSNRVGTEAFF. The DNA of the CDR3 is TGTGCCAGCTCACCACCTAGTAACAGGGTTGGAACTGAAGCTTTCTTT.

This clonotype was seen only a few times. The V call is TRBV7-9, the J call TRBJ2-1; 8 bases match TRBD2. There are 17 residues in the CDR3. Looked up from germline, CDR1 is SEHNR and CDR2 is FQNEAQ (reference sequence). V shed 5 bases and J 8 bases; nucleotides not matched to a gene: 17. The CDR3 DNA follows: TGTGCCAGCAGCGTCGCGCGGGGGGCCCTAGGGGAGGATGAGCAGTTCTTC. It translates to CASSVARGALGEDEQFF.

V is TRBV5-1 and J is TRBJ1-6, with a tentative D call TRBD1 (5 bases). This CDR3 region has 14 residues. With 0 bases removed from V and 14 bases from J, the gap between germline ends came to 15 bases. Germline V lookup: CDR1 SGHRS, CDR2 YFSETQ. The CDR3, as DNA: TGCGCCAGCAGCTTGGAGGGGCAGACTCAAACCCTCCACTTT. The encoded protein is CASSLEGQTQTLHF.

This clonotype was found many times. The chain links TRBV4-2 to TRBJ1-1; unclear D gene. Germline loops: CDR1 LGHNA, CDR2 YNFKEQ. This CDR3 is 13 amino acids long. Trimming removed 0 bases at V and 4 bases at J, with 6 bases between. The DNA for the CDR3 is TGTGCCAGCAGCCAAGATTGGAGCACTGAAGCTTTCTTT. Translation gives CASSQDWSTEAFF.

This clonotype was detected a few times. The chain combines TRBV11-1 with TRBJ1-5; D ambiguous. Germline V gene data show CDR1 as SGHAT and CDR2 as FQDESV (reference sequence). The length of the CDR3 is 13 residues. V lost 4 bases, J lost 4 bases, and 8 bases lay in between. CDR3 region: CASSSKPNQPQHF. The CDR3 DNA reads TGTGCCAGCAGCTCGAAACCGAATCAGCCCCAGCATTTT. The variable domain in full, with the rest retrieved from reference TRBV11-1 and TRBJ1-5, is EAEVAQSPRYKITEKSQAVAFWCDPISGHATLYWYRQILGQGPELLVQFQDESVVDDSQLPKDRFSAERLKGVDSTLKIQPAELGDSAMYLCASSSKPNQPQHFGDGTRLSIL.

This clonotype was seen at least ten times. V and J are TRBV12-3 or TRBV12-4 and TRBJ2-3; the match to TRBD1 covers 10 bases. The CDR3 totals 14 residues. The V gene end was trimmed by 6 bases and the J gene end by 6 bases; junction bases not matched to a gene: 6. The CDR3 DNA follows: TGTGCCAGCAGGCGACAGGGGGCGGTGGATACGCAGTATTTT. It translates to CASRRQGAVDTQYF.

In this sample, this clonotype turned up a few times. The chain joins TRBV24-1 to TRBJ2-5; 8 bases align to TRBD1. The CDR3 is made up of 15 amino acids. The germline V gene encodes CDR1 KGHDR and CDR2 SFDVKD. V shed 3 bases, J shed 7 bases, and the junction held 9 bases outside the gene matches. The CDR3 coding sequence is TGTGCCACCAGTGATGTTCGACAGGGGATAGGGACCCAGTACTTC. It specifies CATSDVRQGIGTQYF.

Ten or more counts support this clonotype. The chain uses TRBV5-1 and TRBJ2-6; D gene uncertain. CDR3 size: 14 residues. The germline V gene has CDR1 SGHRS and CDR2 YFSETQ. Trimming shortened V by 4 bases and J by 0 bases, and 5 bases separated the two germline ends. CDR3 DNA sequence: TGCGCCAGCAGCGTTTACTCTGGGGCCAACGTCCTGACTTTC. Translating it yields CASSVYSGANVLTF.

This clonotype was observed a handful of times. The chain links TRBV18 to TRBJ2-1; a weak D match, TRBD2 (6 bases). V was pared by 8 bases and J by 4 bases, with 18 bases between. The CDR3 contains 15 residues. Germline values: CDR1 KGHSH, CDR2 LQKENI. The CDR3 DNA reads TGTGCCAGCAGAATAGGGGAGGACGGATACAATGAGCAGTTCTTC. This encodes CASRIGEDGYNEQFF. Full variable domain (remainder filled in from reference TRBV18 and TRBJ2-1): NAGVMQNPRHLVRRRGQEARLRCSPMKGHSHVYWYRQLPEEGLKFMVYLQKENIIDESGMPKERFSAEFPKEGPSILRIQQVVRGDSAAYFCASRIGEDGYNEQFFGPGTRLTVL.

The chain employs TRBV5-1 and TRBJ2-1; the D gene could be TRBD1 or TRBD2 (5 bases each). With 5 bases removed from V and 7 bases from J, the gap between germline ends came to 22 bases. Germline-derived CDR1 and CDR2 are SGHRS and YFSETQ. The CDR3 loop spans 16 amino acids. CDR3 in DNA: TGCGCCAGCAGTCCAGTCGGGACCCAGACCCCGAATGAGCAGTTCTTC. Encoded protein: CASSPVGTQTPNEQFF.

This clonotype was detected ten times or more. This chain joins TRBV5-1 and TRBJ1-4; TRBD1 might be the D (5 bases). The CDR3 totals 15 residues. Germline V CDR1 and CDR2: SGHRS, YFSETQ. Trimming cost V 3 bases and J 10 bases, with 19 bases left between them. In DNA form, the CDR3 reads TGCGCCAGCAGCTCGGGGCCAATCGGAGAGGGAAAACTGTTTTTT. This sequence encodes CASSSGPIGEGKLFF.

This clonotype was counted a few times. The chain carries TRBV6-1 and TRBJ2-7; 8 bases match TRBD2. The CDR3 loop spans 14 amino acids. In germline, CDR1 is MNHNS, CDR2 SASEGT. Trimming at V came to 3 bases and at J to 6 bases, leaving 7 bases not matched to a gene. CDR3 in DNA: TGTGCCAGCAGTGATCGGGGGGGAAGGAGCGAGCAGTACGTC. Protein sequence: CASSDRGGRSEQYV.

J is TRBJ2-1 and V is TRBV12-3 or TRBV12-4, with D unresolved. The ends were cut back, 6 bases at V and 7 bases at J, with 10 bases in the middle. This CDR3 has 12 residues. The CDR3 protein is CASSFVGNEQFF. The CDR3 DNA follows: TGTGCCAGCAGCTTCGTGGGGAATGAGCAGTTCTTC.

J is TRBJ2-2 and V is TRBV9; D ambiguous. Trimming took off 0 bases at V and 4 bases at J, with 7 bases between the two ends. The CDR3 contains 14 residues. The germline V gene encodes CDR1 SGDLS and CDR2 YYNGEE. The CDR3 here is CASSVGSPTGELFF. DNA for the CDR3: TGTGCCAGCAGCGTAGGTAGCCCCACCGGGGAGCTGTTTTTT.

The table lists this clonotype with many counts. J is TRBJ2-7 and V is TRBV24-1; 7 bases align to TRBD2. The CDR3 is 14 residues long. CDR1 is KGHDR, CDR2 SFDVKD, per germline. V shed 4 bases and J 3 bases; nucleotides not matched to a gene: 5. CDR3 nucleotides: TGTGCCACCAGTGAACGCGGGACTAACTACGAGCAGTACTTC. Translated, it gives CATSERGTNYEQYF.

The chain employs TRBV6-2 or TRBV6-3 and TRBJ1-1, with 10 bases matching TRBD1. V shed 3 bases, J shed 10 bases, and the junction held 11 bases outside the gene matches. CDR3 length: 15 amino acids. Germline CDR1 and CDR2: MNHEY and SVGEGT. This chain's CDR3 is CASSYITRRDRGAFF. The CDR3 DNA sequence: TGTGCCAGCAGTTATATTACGAGAAGGGACAGGGGAGCTTTCTTT.

This clonotype was seen a handful of times. The rearrangement links TRBV20-1 to TRBJ2-1; the match to TRBD1 covers 8 bases. The junction had 4 bases not matched to a gene; V was cut back by 6 bases and J by 0 bases. The CDR3 spans 14 residues. The germline gives CDR1 DFQATT, CDR2 SNEGSKA (reference sequence). The DNA of the CDR3 is TGCAGTGCCAGACAGGGGAGCTCCTACAATGAGCAGTTCTTC. This encodes CSARQGSSYNEQFF.